The entry below gives a single TCR beta chain sequence along with its context. Its target is not known. These data belong to a study of graft-versus-host responses after intestinal transplantation. Study context: As for transplant type, recipients had multivisceral, liver-intestinal, or isolated intestinal grafts. Uniformly, recipients were administered anti-thymocyte globulin induction with subsequent tacrolimus and steroids for approximately 3 years.

This CDR3 has 15 residues. From germline, CDR1 is MGHRA and CDR2 YSYEKL. Trimming took off 4 bases at V and 7 bases at J, with 19 bases between the two ends. Findings and limits, study-wide: Allograft clonal ratios (graft-versus-host to host-versus-graft) were high in patients who had graft-donor T cell macrochimerism. Among recipient marrow samples, GvH clones were found; some appeared first in ileum or blood.

Using immunoSEQ multiplex PCR, the repertoire was profiled, and TCRdb retains in-frame clones only, with some absent. The profile shows 85,000 to 100,000 clones, about nine tenths of them singletons. The V and J genes are TRBV4-1 and TRBJ1-2; no firm D call. This sample comprised unstimulated CD8+ T cells sorted from spleen or lymph node cells, obtained before transplant. The receptor's source is a human donor who was the organ donor for an intestinal transplant. CDR3 amino acids: CASSPRGGGLGGYTF. As DNA, the CDR3 is TGCGCCAGCAGCCCCCGGGGAGGTGGACTGGGTGGCTACACCTTC.